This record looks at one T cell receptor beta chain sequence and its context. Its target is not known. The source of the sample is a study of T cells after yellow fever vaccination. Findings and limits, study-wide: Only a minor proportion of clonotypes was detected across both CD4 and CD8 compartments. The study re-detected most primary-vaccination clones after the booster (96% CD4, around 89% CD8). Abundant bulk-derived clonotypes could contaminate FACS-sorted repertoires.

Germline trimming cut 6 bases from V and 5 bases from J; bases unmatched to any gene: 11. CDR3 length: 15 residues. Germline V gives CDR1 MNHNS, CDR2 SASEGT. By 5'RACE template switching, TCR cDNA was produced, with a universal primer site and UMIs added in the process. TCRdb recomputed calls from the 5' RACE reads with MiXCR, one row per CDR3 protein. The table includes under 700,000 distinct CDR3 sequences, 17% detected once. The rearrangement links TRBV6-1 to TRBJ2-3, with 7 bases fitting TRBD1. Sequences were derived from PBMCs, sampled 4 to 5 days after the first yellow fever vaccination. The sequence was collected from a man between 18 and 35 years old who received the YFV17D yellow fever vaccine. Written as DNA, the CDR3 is TGTGCCAGCAGCCAACTGACAGGGAGAGGAGATACGCAGTATTTT. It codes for CASSQLTGRGDTQYF.